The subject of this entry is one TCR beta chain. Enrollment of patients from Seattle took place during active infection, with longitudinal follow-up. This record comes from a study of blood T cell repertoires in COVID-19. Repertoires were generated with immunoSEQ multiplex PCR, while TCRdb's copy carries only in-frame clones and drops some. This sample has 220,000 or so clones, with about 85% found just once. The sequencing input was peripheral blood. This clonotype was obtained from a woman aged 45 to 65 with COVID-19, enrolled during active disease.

CDR3 DNA: TGTGCCAGCACCGGACTCCGACGCGGCTTTAATTCACCCCTCCACTTT. It codes for CASTGLRRGFNSPLHF. The rearrangement links TRBV2 to TRBJ1-6, with unresolved D. CDR3 length: 16 residues. The germline V gene has CDR1 SNHLY and CDR2 FYNNEI. V was trimmed by 7 bases and J by 6 bases, leaving 19 bases between them. The full variable domain, rest sourced from reference TRBV2 and TRBJ1-6, is EPEVTQTPSHQVTQMGQEVILRCVPISNHLYFYWYRQILGQKVEFLVSFYNNEISEKSEIFDDQFSVERPDGSNFTLKIRSTKLEDSAMYFCASTGLRRGFNSPLHFGNGTRLTVT.